This T cell receptor (beta chain) is from a study of T cell responses to AZD1222 COVID-19 vaccine. Study findings and constraints: Clonal diversity may have been underestimated, and the donors were mostly white British, with more females than males.

The protocol was immunoSEQ multiplex PCR, while the TCRdb copy is restricted to in-frame clones and leaves out a portion. The sample lists over 95,000 clones; around 87% were seen once. Comments on this clone: Its antigen is not known.

The CDR3 runs 15 residues. The germline gives CDR1 MDHEN, CDR2 SYDVKM. V shed 6 bases and J shed 1 base, with 15 bases lying between them. The material was peripheral blood, obtained on day 0 of AZD1222 vaccination. The chain carries TRBV28 and TRBJ1-1; no definite D call. The clonotype comes from an adult in good health. The CDR3 bases are TGTGCCAGCAGGGGCGGAGGGCCCGGGAACACTGAAGCTTTCTTT. Translation gives CASRGGGPGNTEAFF.